The 14 T cell receptor beta chains given below trace back to one sample, sequenced in a study of blood T cells in healthy people across ages. Combining a sample-barcoded 5' primer with a J-beta primer mix, a second PCR ran for roughly 7 to 12 cycles. One entry per CDR3 protein, called by TCRdb with MiXCR from the 5' RACE reads. The profile shows approximately 490,000 distinct CDR3 sequences, about 25% of them singletons. Separately, the same data were catalogued under a study of T cells of mothers and their children.

The specimen was blood. These receptors were taken from a boy younger than 18 in good health.

V is TRBV7-2 and J is TRBJ2-5, with 12 bases matching TRBD2. The J call is doubtful: the DNA matches TRBJ2-1 better. The length of the CDR3 is 17 residues. The germline CDR1 and CDR2 sequences are SGHTA and FQGNSA. As DNA, the CDR3 is TGTGCCAGCAGCGGCAACTCTAGCGGGGGGGCTTATAATGAGCAGTTCTTC. Encoded protein: CASSGNSSGGAYNEQFF.

This clonotype was seen a few times. The J gene is TRBJ2-1, the V gene TRBV5-1; TRBD2 aligns across 11 bases. The V segment lost 3 bases and the J segment 6 bases; nucleotides outside the gene matches: 8. CDR1 SGHRS and CDR2 YFSETQ come from the germline V gene. This CDR3 comprises 16 residues. The CDR3: CASSWTPGLAANEQFF. DNA of the CDR3: TGCGCCAGCAGCTGGACACCGGGACTAGCGGCCAATGAGCAGTTCTTC.

This clonotype was recorded a few times. The genes are TRBV4-3 and TRBJ1-1, with D perhaps TRBD1 (5 bases). Trimming left V 8 bases short and J 6 bases short, with 13 bases between. The CDR3 covers 12 residues. Germline loops: CDR1 LGHNA, CDR2 YSLEER. The CDR3 DNA follows: TGCGCCAGCCGCGGTGGGGGGGCTGAAGCTTTCTTT. Translation gives CASRGGGAEAFF.

The genes are TRBV29-1 and TRBJ2-5; no reliable D call. The DNA end is more similar to TRBJ2-1, so the J call may be wrong. This CDR3 is built from 11 residues. Germline V gene sequence: CDR1 SQVTM, CDR2 ANQGSEA. CDR3 in amino acids: CSVVRYNEQFF. The CDR3 nucleotides read TGCAGCGTTGTCAGGTACAATGAGCAGTTCTTC.

The CDR3 nucleotides are TGTGCCAGCAGTTACTTACGCCGGGACATAGATGGCTACACCTTC. It is translated as CASSYLRRDIDGYTF. This chain joins TRBV6-6 and TRBJ1-2; D might be TRBD1 (6 bases). Germline CDR1 MNHNY, CDR2 SVGAGI (reference sequence). Trimming left V 1 base short and J 6 bases short, with 15 bases between. CDR3 length: 15 amino acids.

A few counts support this clonotype. The V call is TRBV29-1, the J call TRBJ2-3; TRBD1 agrees at 11 bases. This CDR3 region has 19 residues. With V trimmed by 4 bases and J by 1 base, 16 bases remained unmatched. The germline V gene encodes CDR1 SQVTM and CDR2 ANQGSEA. DNA of the CDR3: TGCAGCGTTGGTCACCCACAAAGCCGGACAGGGGGCGGCACAGATACGCAGTATTTT. This sequence encodes CSVGHPQSRTGGGTDTQYF.

The chain couples TRBV3-1 to TRBJ1-2; 9 nucleotides match TRBD1. Germline values: CDR1 LGHDT, CDR2 YNNKEL (reference sequence). CDR3 length: 15 residues. Germline trimming cut 4 bases from V and 3 bases from J; bases unmatched to any gene: 6. The CDR3, as DNA: TGTGCCAGCAGCCCAGGGACAGGGATCTACTATGGCTACACCTTC. Translating it yields CASSPGTGIYYGYTF.

This chain links TRBV3-1 with TRBJ2-5; TRBD2 matches at 7 bases. This CDR3 comprises 15 residues. Germline trimming cut 5 bases from V and 5 bases from J; bases unmatched to any gene: 11. Germline lookup yields CDR1 LGHDT and CDR2 YNNKEL (reference sequence). CDR3 bases: TGTGCCAGCAGCTCCTCGCTAGCGGCGGCGGAGACCCAGTACTTC. It is translated as CASSSSLAAAETQYF.

This clonotype occurred a few times. The genes are TRBV4-1 and TRBJ1-1, with 9 bases that match TRBD1. This CDR3 contains 16 residues. Looked up from germline, CDR1 is MGHRA and CDR2 is YSYEKL. The V and J ends lost 5 bases and 10 bases, in that order; junction bases with no gene match: 17. CDR3 nucleotide sequence: TGCGCCAGCAGCGTCGGACAGGGGCCTAAAGGGGGGGGAGCTTTCTTT. As protein: CASSVGQGPKGGGAFF.

This clonotype was detected only a few times. The chain carries TRBV6-5 and TRBJ2-7; D not certain. Germline-derived CDR1 and CDR2 are MNHEY and SVGAGI. This CDR3 region has 13 residues. V was clipped by 2 bases and J by 3 bases, with 8 bases between them. CDR3 protein: CASSYGPYYEQYF. Written as DNA, the CDR3 is TGTGCCAGCAGTTACGGACCCTACTACGAGCAGTACTTC.

The rearrangement links TRBV29-1 to TRBJ1-4; 7 bases align to TRBD1. The V gene end was trimmed by 7 bases and the J gene end by 2 bases; junction bases not matched to a gene: 4. This CDR3 comprises 13 residues. CDR1 is SQVTM, CDR2 ANQGSEA, per germline. As DNA, the CDR3 is TGCAGCGCTTGGGACAGTACTAATGAAAAACTGTTTTTT. Translated, it gives CSAWDSTNEKLFF.

This clonotype appeared a few times. The chain links TRBV7-4 to TRBJ1-1; unclear D gene. The CDR3 totals 16 residues. Germline V gene data show CDR1 as SGHVT and CDR2 as SQSDAQ. V gave up 5 bases and J gave up 1 base, with 17 bases separating them. CDR3 amino acids: CASSPHNPRQNTEAFF. The CDR3 DNA is TGTGCCAGCAGCCCCCACAATCCGCGCCAGAACACTGAAGCTTTCTTT. The complete variable domain, with remaining parts taken from reference TRBV7-4 and TRBJ1-1, reads GAGVSQSPRYKVAKRGRDVALRCDSISGHVTLYWYRQTLGQGSEVLTYSQSDAQRDKSGRPSGRFSAERPERSVSTLKIQRTEQGDSAVYLCASSPHNPRQNTEAFFGQGTRLTVV.

V usage is TRBV4-2 and J usage is TRBJ2-5, with a weak D call TRBD2 (5 bases). Deletions cut 5 bases from V and 7 bases from J, with 23 bases between. The CDR3 loop spans 16 amino acids. Germline V gene sequence: CDR1 LGHNA, CDR2 YNFKEQ. The CDR3 protein is CASSASPDGVGGTQYF. The CDR3 coding sequence is TGTGCCAGCAGCGCGAGTCCAGACGGGGTCGGCGGGACCCAGTACTTC.

This rearrangement joins TRBV6-5 to TRBJ2-5, with 7 bases matching TRBD1. The tail of the sequence fits TRBJ2-7 better, so the J call may be wrong. CDR3 size: 13 residues. The germline V gene has CDR1 MNHEY and CDR2 SVGAGI. The CDR3 DNA follows: TGTGCCAGCAGGGGACAGTCCGCCTACGAGCAGTACTTC. Translated, it gives CASRGQSAYEQYF.